The 2 T cell receptor beta chains below come from one sample, sequenced in a study of CD8 T cells in Susac syndrome. The RNA, roughly 0.45 to 1 ug, was put through reverse transcription using random hexamers. TCRdb redid the calling of the immunoSEQ multiplex PCR reads with MiXCR, one entry per CDR3 protein. The table includes 180,000 or so distinct CDR3 sequences, around 96% detected once. Sequencing was done on a sample of CD4+ T cells from PBMCs. The receptor source for this set is a human donor in good health.

This clonotype came up once. The CDR3, as DNA: TGCAGTGCTAGGGAAACTAGCGGGAGCATTTCCTACGAGCAGTACTTC. Protein: CSARETSGSISYEQYF. The rearrangement uses TRBV20-1 and TRBJ2-7; TRBD2 aligns across 11 bases. There are 16 residues in the CDR3. J lost 1 base, V lost 3 bases, and 8 bases had no gene match. Germline loops: CDR1 DFQATT, CDR2 SNEGSKA (reference sequence).

The gene calls are TRBV29-1 and TRBJ2-1; D gene uncertain. The germline V gene encodes CDR1 SQVTM and CDR2 ANQGSEA. The CDR3 covers 14 residues. Trimming took off 5 bases at V and 5 bases at J, with 16 bases between the two ends. This CDR3 is CSVTTPQLHNEQFF. The CDR3 nucleotides read TGCAGCGTTACAACACCTCAGCTCCACAATGAGCAGTTCTTC.